Sequencing of this TCR beta chain was carried out in a study of human CD8 memory T cell subsets. Study results and caveats: No chain other than the T cell receptor beta chain was sequenced. Stem-like memory T cells and precursor exhausted T cells had repertoires whose mutual overlap was minimal. Estimates that used Chao1 suggested higher diversity in stem-like memory T cells than in precursor exhausted T cells.

Germline CDR1 and CDR2: SGHVS and FQNEAQ. The length of the CDR3 is 16 residues. Regarding this clonotype: Its antigen is currently unknown.

A UMI-labeled 5' RACE approach was the method that produced the TCR beta libraries. TCRdb reprocessed the 5' RACE reads and reports one entry per CDR3 protein, with no DNA. The sample's table shows about 10,000 distinct CDR3 sequences. The sequence was obtained from a human donor in good health. The specimen sequenced was CD8+ T cells from PBMCs. This chain uses TRBV7-8 with TRBJ1-6; TCRdb reports TRBD1, a call that lacks DNA to check it against. The CDR3 sequence: CASSLEGGEDNSPLHF.